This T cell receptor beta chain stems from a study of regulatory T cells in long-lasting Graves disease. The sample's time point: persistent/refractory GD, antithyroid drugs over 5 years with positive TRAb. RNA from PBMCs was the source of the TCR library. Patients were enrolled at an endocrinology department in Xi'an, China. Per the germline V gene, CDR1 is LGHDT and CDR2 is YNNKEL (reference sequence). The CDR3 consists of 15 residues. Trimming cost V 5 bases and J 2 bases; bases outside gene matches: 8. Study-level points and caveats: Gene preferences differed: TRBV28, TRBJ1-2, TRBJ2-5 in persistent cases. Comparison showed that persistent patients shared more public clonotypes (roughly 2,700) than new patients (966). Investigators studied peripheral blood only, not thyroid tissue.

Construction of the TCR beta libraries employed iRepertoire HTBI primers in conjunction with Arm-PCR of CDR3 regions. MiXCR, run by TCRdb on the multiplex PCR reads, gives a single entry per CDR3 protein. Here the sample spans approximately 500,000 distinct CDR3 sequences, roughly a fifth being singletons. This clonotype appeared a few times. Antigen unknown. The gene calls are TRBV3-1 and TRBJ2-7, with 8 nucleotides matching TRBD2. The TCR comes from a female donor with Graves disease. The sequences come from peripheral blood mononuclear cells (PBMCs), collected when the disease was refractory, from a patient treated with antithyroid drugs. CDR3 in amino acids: CASSTVGGGPYEQYF. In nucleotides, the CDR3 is TGTGCCAGCAGCACTGTTGGCGGGGGGCCCTACGAGCAGTACTTC.